These T cell receptor beta chains were read from a single sample in a study of vaccination and CD4 T cells after COVID-19. These receptors' antigens are unknown. Via MiXCR, TCRdb re-called the PCR reads, giving one row per CDR3 protein. The table shows some 15,000 distinct CDR3 sequences, with 21% occurring only once. This specimen consisted of CD4+ T cells from blood, cultured in vitro, obtained before SARS-CoV-2 vaccination. These receptors came from a human donor who received a COVID-19 vaccine. Both conserved end residues are part of each CDR3. The D gene is left open where the match is weak. Only part of the rows carry a size: once, few, many, or a class if the clone is expanded.

d_call j_call v_call clone_size cdr3_nt cdr3_aa
. TRBJ1-6 TRBV27 medium-sized TGTGCCAGCAGTTTGGAGGGGGACTCACCCCTCCACTTT CASSLEGDSPLHF
. TRBJ1-2 TRBV20-1 medium-sized TGCAGTGCTAGAGATCAAGGAAGCTATGGCTACACCTTC CSARDQGSYGYTF
. TRBJ1-2 TRBV29-1 . TGCAGCGTTGAAGGATCAGGGAACTATGGCTACACCTTC CSVEGSGNYGYTF
TRBD1 TRBJ2-5 TRBV5-5 few TGTGCCAGCAGCCTAAACACAGGGGACGCAGAGACCCAGTACTTC CASSLNTGDAETQYF
TRBD1 TRBJ2-1 TRBV28 few TGTGCCAGCAGTACCCGACCCGTTGGGACAGGGGCGTACAATGAGCAGTTCTTC CASSTRPVGTGAYNEQFF
. TRBJ2-5 TRBV7-9 . TGTGCCAGCAGCTACACAGATTACCAAGAGACCCAGTACTTC CASSYTDYQETQYF
. TRBJ2-7 TRBV30 . TGTGCCTGGAGTGTACGACAGATCTACGAGCAGTACTTC CAWSVRQIYEQYF
. TRBJ2-5 TRBV5-1 few TGCGCCAGCAGCTCCCAAGAGACCCAGTACTTC CASSSQETQYF
TRBD1 TRBJ1-4 TRBV11-3 . TGTGCCAGCAGCTTAGATGGGCGACAGGGGTCTAGAGAACTGTTTTTT CASSLDGRQGSRELFF
TRBD1 TRBJ1-2 TRBV28 few TGTGCCAGCAGTCCCGGGACAGGGGTCAACTATGGCTACACCTTC CASSPGTGVNYGYTF
. TRBJ2-1 TRBV4-1 few TGCGCCAGCAGCCAACCACTAGGCCCCGCCAATGAGCAGTTCTTC CASSQPLGPANEQFF
TRBD1 TRBJ2-3 TRBV7-9 few TGTGCCAGCAGCTTAACAGGACAGGACACAGATACGCAGTATTTT CASSLTGQDTDTQYF
TRBD1 TRBJ1-2 TRBV12-3/TRBV12-4 . TGTGCCAGCGCCCCAGGGGGGGCTCGGGGCTATGGCTACACCTTC CASAPGGARGYGYTF
. TRBJ2-1 TRBV20-1 . TGCAGTGCTAGACAGGGGTGGGACAATGAGCAGTTCTTC CSARQGWDNEQFF
. TRBJ2-7 TRBV6-5 . TGTGCCAGCAGTTCACAGGGGGCGGGGGGGTACGAGCAGTACTTC CASSSQGAGGYEQYF
. TRBJ1-2 TRBV2 . TGTGCCAGCAGTGACAGCTTCTTTAACTATGGCTACACCTTC CASSDSFFNYGYTF
. TRBJ2-2 TRBV11-3 . TGTGCCAGCAGCGGAGAAGGAGGAACCGGGGAGCTGTTTTTT CASSGEGGTGELFF
TRBD2 TRBJ2-5 TRBV7-3 . TGTGCCAGCAGCCAAGGACTAGGCCAGAAAGAGACCCAGTACTTC CASSQGLGQKETQYF
. TRBJ1-4 TRBV30 . TGTGCCTGGAGTCTCCGCCTGGGGCGCGAAAAACTGTTTTTT CAWSLRLGREKLFF
. TRBJ2-7 TRBV11-2 . TGTGCCAGCAGCTTAGCCCCCGGGGTTTCCCACGAGCAGTACTTC CASSLAPGVSHEQYF
. TRBJ2-2 TRBV4-2 . TGTGCCAGCAGCCAAGATCCTTTGGGGACTCTCGGGGACGGGGAGCTGTTTTTT CASSQDPLGTLGDGELFF
. TRBJ1-1 TRBV30 . TGTGCCTGGATGGGGGGCCTCGGGAACACTGAAGCTTTCTTT CAWMGGLGNTEAFF
. TRBJ1-6 TRBV30 few TGTGCCTGGCAGGGAACTAGGAATTCACCCCTCCACTTT CAWQGTRNSPLHF
TRBD1 TRBJ2-7 TRBV6-1 once TGTGCCAGCAGCCGGGACAGGGAATTCGTCGAGCAGTACTTC CASSRDREFVEQYF
TRBD1 TRBJ2-7 TRBV28 . TGTGCCAGCACCTTCGAAGACAGGGGTTCCTACGAGCAGTACTTC CASTFEDRGSYEQYF
. TRBJ1-2 TRBV12-3/TRBV12-4 . TGTGCCAGCACCCCAGGGGTAGATAACTATGGCTACACCTTC CASTPGVDNYGYTF
. TRBJ1-2 TRBV6-1 few TGTGCCAGCAGTGAACCTGAAAGAAGACAGCCGTACACCTTC CASSEPERRQPYTF
TRBD2 TRBJ2-5 TRBV5-4 . TGTGCCAGCAGCTACCGGACTAGCGGGGGTGGGGAGACCCAGTACTTC CASSYRTSGGGETQYF
TRBD1 TRBJ1-2 TRBV20-1 medium-sized TGCAGTGCTACAGGGACAGTCAACTATGGCTACACCTTC CSATGTVNYGYTF
TRBD2 TRBJ2-5 TRBV20-1 medium-sized TGCAGTGCTAGGAGGACTAGCGGGCAAGAGACCCAGTACTTC CSARRTSGQETQYF
TRBD2 TRBJ2-1 TRBV24-1 few TGTGCCACCAGTGATTCCCGACTAGCGGGGGTACTACCCTCCTACAATGAGCAGTTCTTC CATSDSRLAGVLPSYNEQFF
TRBD2 TRBJ2-2 TRBV2 . TGTGCCAGCAGTAAAGGGACTAGCGGGGGGACTTCCACCGGGGAGCTGTTTTTT CASSKGTSGGTSTGELFF